The rows below give T cell receptor beta chains drawn from one sample of a study of T cells of healthy individuals. TCRdb used MiXCR to reprocess the 5' RACE reads, holding one entry per CDR3 protein. This repertoire shows 90,000 to 100,000 distinct CDR3 sequences, roughly 18% found once; its top ten account for around 6.4%. Receptors were obtained from a human donor in good health. CDR3s include the opening cysteine and the closing phenylalanine or tryptophan. A D gene is named only where the DNA matches it firmly. Not all rows give a size; the values are once, few, many and, for expanded clones, a class.

d_gene,abundance,j_gene,v_gene,CDR3nt,CDR3aa
TRBD1,.,TRBJ1-3,TRBV28,TGTGCCAGCACTGCCAGATGGGTAGGGGGCCCTGGAAACACCATATATTTT,CASTARWVGGPGNTIYF
.,many,TRBJ1-5,TRBV5-1,TGCGCCAGCAGCTTGGCCCCTGGGGTAGGTCAGCCCCAGCATTTT,CASSLAPGVGQPQHF
.,.,TRBJ1-1,TRBV27,TGTGCCAGCAGTCCGGGGACATCCGGCACTGAAGCTTTCTTT,CASSPGTSGTEAFF
.,.,TRBJ2-3,TRBV4-2,TGTGCCAGCAGCCAAGCTGTGGGAGACACAGATACGCAGTATTTT,CASSQAVGDTDTQYF
.,.,TRBJ1-5,TRBV7-8,TGTGCCAGCAGACAATCCGATTTAGGCAATCAGCCCCAGCATTTT,CASRQSDLGNQPQHF
.,.,TRBJ1-6,TRBV7-2,TGTGCCAGCAGCCCCTGGACAGATAATTCACCCCTCCACTTT,CASSPWTDNSPLHF
.,many,TRBJ1-5,TRBV3-1,TGTGCCAGCAGCCAAGGTTTAGGGGGGAGCAATCAGCCCCAGCATTTT,CASSQGLGGSNQPQHF
.,.,TRBJ1-5,TRBV7-8,TGTGCCAGCAGCTTAGCGAGGAGGGGCGATCAGCCCCAGCATTTT,CASSLARRGDQPQHF
.,many,TRBJ2-5,TRBV5-1,TGCGCCAGCAGCTTACGACAGCTAGAGACCCAGTACTTC,CASSLRQLETQYF
.,few,TRBJ2-1,TRBV28,TGTGCCACTCTCTCCCGTGGGTACTCCTACAATGAGCAGTTCTTC,CATLSRGYSYNEQFF
.,few,TRBJ1-2,TRBV21-1,TGTGCCAGCAGCAAGTCAGGGGACTATGGCTACACCTTC,CASSKSGDYGYTF
.,.,TRBJ2-3,TRBV3-2,TGTGCCAGGAGACTAGCCGATACGCAGTATTTT,CARRLADTQYF
.,few,TRBJ1-6,TRBV2,TGTGCCAGAAACGCAGGACAATATAATTCACCCCTCCACTTT,CARNAGQYNSPLHF
.,many,TRBJ2-7,TRBV6-5,TGTGCCAGCAGTCGTGGGGGAGACAACGAGCAGTACTTC,CASSRGGDNEQYF
.,.,TRBJ1-6,TRBV20-1,TGCAGTGCTTCCCCCCCCGCACGGATTTATAATTCACCCCTCCACTTT,CSASPPARIYNSPLHF
TRBD1,few,TRBJ2-2,TRBV10-3,TGTGCCATCAGTGAAGGGGGCTCGAACACCGGGGAGCTGTTTTTT,CAISEGGSNTGELFF
TRBD1,.,TRBJ1-5,TRBV28,TGTGCCAGCAGAGACAGGGGCAATCAGCCCCAGCATTTT,CASRDRGNQPQHF